This TCR beta chain originates from a study of metastatic and nonmetastatic thyroid tumors. Study details: Blood and tumor or nodule tissue repertoires from malignant and benign thyroid patients were compared. Broader study findings: In blood and tumor, TCR beta diversity was reportedly significantly higher in malignant thyroid tumors than in benign nodules.

A few counts support this clone. Its specificity is not known. An end of the junction differs from the germline gene, which may be a read error. Original methodology: Between-group CDR3 differences, defined by clinicopathological status, yielded a distant-metastasis classifier for papillary thyroid cancer. TCRdb reanalyzed the PCR reads via MiXCR. The V and J calls reflect TCRdb's pipeline rather than the authors' work. The data contain 20,000 to 25,000 clones, about a tenth of them singletons. Per the germline V gene, CDR1 is MNHNS and CDR2 is SASEGT. The CDR3 is 15 amino acids. Each patient went into thyroid surgery without having received any treatment.

The rearrangement links TRBV6-1 to TRBJ1-6; a possible D gene is TRBD1 (5 bases). The sample was blood. The sequence was obtained from a female donor with papillary thyroid cancer or a benign thyroid nodule (not recorded which). Some clones in this sample may be carry-over from other donors' samples. CDR3 amino acids: CAISDRLSYNSPLHF. The CDR3 DNA reads TGTGCCATCAGTGACAGACTCTCCTATAATTCACCCCTCCACTTT.